The 10 T cell receptor beta chains listed next were all sequenced from one sample in a study of shared clonotypes between healthy human individuals. The assay was immunoSEQ multiplex PCR, and TCRdb's table has in-frame clones only and misses some. Of around 340,000 clones in the sample, about 70% were seen once. Sequenced material: memory CD4+ T cells sorted from blood. The subset was: CD45RA-negative fraction. These receptors originate from a man aged 25 to 45 in good health.

This clone has a single count. The chain uses TRBV6-1 and TRBJ2-3; the D gene is possibly TRBD2 (5 bases). V was cut by 2 bases and J by 0 bases, with 12 bases left in between. The CDR3 totals 16 residues. Germline V gene data show CDR1 as MNHNS and CDR2 as SASEGT. DNA of the CDR3: TGTGCCAGCAGTGAATTGCGCGGGTCTAGCACAGATACGCAGTATTTT. This sequence encodes CASSELRGSSTDTQYF.

This clone was seen a few times. V is TRBV2 and J is TRBJ2-3; unclear D gene. V dropped 3 bases and J dropped 0 bases, with 10 bases sitting between them. This CDR3 region has 15 residues. The germline V gene has CDR1 SNHLY and CDR2 FYNNEI. CDR3 residues: CASSEEVFSTDTQYF. Written as DNA, the CDR3 is TGTGCCAGCAGTGAGGAAGTCTTTAGCACAGATACGCAGTATTTT.

Comment on this clone: Additional DNA sequences in this sample encode the identical CDR3. J is TRBJ2-7 and V is TRBV5-8; TRBD2 matches at 10 bases. Trimming took 4 bases from V and 4 from J; bases not matched to a gene: 23. Germline V lookup: CDR1 SGHTS, CDR2 YDEGEE. This CDR3 spans 20 amino acids. The CDR3 here is CASSTPGGLAGVSSSYEQYF. As DNA, the CDR3 is TGTGCCAGCAGCACCCCGGGGGGCCTAGCGGGAGTCTCGAGCTCTTACGAGCAGTACTTC.

V is TRBV30 and J is TRBJ1-4, with TRBD1 as a possible D gene (6 bases). V lost 3 bases to trimming and J lost 8 bases, with 16 bases between them. This CDR3 comprises 14 residues. Germline loops: CDR1 GTSNPN, CDR2 SVGIG (reference sequence). The CDR3 loop reads CAWRDGGGHEKLFF. CDR3 coding DNA: TGTGCCTGGAGGGATGGGGGCGGACACGAAAAACTGTTTTTT. Full variable domain (outside the CDR3, taken from reference TRBV30 and TRBJ1-4): SQTIHQWPATLVQPVGSPLSLECTVEGTSNPNLYWYRQAAGRGLQLLFYSVGIGQISSEVPQNLSASRPQDRQFILSSKKLLLSDSGFYLCAWRDGGGHEKLFFGSGTQLSVL.

This clone was observed once. The chain has TRBV18 and TRBJ1-5; D unresolved. Per the germline V gene, CDR1 is KGHSH and CDR2 is LQKENI. The CDR3 spans 15 residues. V was shortened by 3 bases and J by 6 bases, with 15 bases between the two germline ends. The CDR3 loop is CASSPQDLGTQPQHF. Written as DNA, the CDR3 is TGTGCCAGCTCACCTCAGGACCTAGGTACTCAGCCCCAGCATTTT. Full variable domain (rest looked up from reference TRBV18 and TRBJ1-5): NAGVMQNPRHLVRRRGQEARLRCSPMKGHSHVYWYRQLPEEGLKFMVYLQKENIIDESGMPKERFSAEFPKEGPSILRIQQVVRGDSAAYFCASSPQDLGTQPQHFGDGTRLSIL.

Concerning this clone itself: A much larger clone sits a single nucleotide away, making a read error possible. Other DNA sequences from this sample encode an identical CDR3 as well. The chain recombines TRBV28 with TRBJ2-7, with TRBD1 as a possible D gene (6 bases). The CDR3 has 13 residues. The V and J ends lost 7 bases and 6 bases respectively, with 16 bases between them. From germline, CDR1 is MDHEN and CDR2 SYDVKM. CDR3 region: CASMQGQGGEQYF. The CDR3 DNA follows: TGTGCCAGCATGCAGGGACAAGGGGGCGAGCAGTACTTC.

The chain employs TRBV6-1 and TRBJ2-7, with TRBD2 identical over 13 bases. In germline, CDR1 is MNHNS, CDR2 SASEGT. The CDR3 length is 12 residues. V lost 5 bases to trimming and J lost 10 bases; unmatched junction nucleotides: 2. The CDR3: CASSRLAGGQYF. CDR3 nucleotide sequence: TGTGCCAGCAGTCGACTAGCGGGGGGCCAGTACTTC.

J is TRBJ2-3 and V is TRBV10-1, with 7 bases identical to TRBD2. This CDR3 has 16 amino acids. CDR1 is WNHNN, CDR2 SYGVQD, per germline (reference sequence). The V gene end was trimmed by 6 bases and the J gene end by 8 bases; junction bases not matched to a gene: 17. The CDR3 loop is CASRALRGGSSGTQYF. In nucleotides, the CDR3 is TGCGCCAGCAGGGCCCTTCGTGGCGGGAGCTCCGGTACGCAGTATTTT.

V gene TRBV6-5 combines with J gene TRBJ2-2; D is uncertain. From germline, CDR1 is MNHEY and CDR2 SVGAGI. The CDR3 runs 14 residues. Trimming removed 6 bases from V and 0 bases from J, with 8 bases in between. The CDR3 reads CASRRVANTGELFF. For the CDR3, the DNA is TGTGCCAGCAGAAGGGTGGCGAACACCGGGGAGCTGTTTTTT.

The chain employs TRBV11-2 and TRBJ2-3, with D hard to call. This CDR3 is 15 amino acids long. The germline CDR1 and CDR2 sequences are SGHAT and FQNNGV. Between the trimmed V and J ends, which lost 0 bases and 2 bases, there was a span of 9 bases. Here the CDR3 reads CASSLDLRDTDTQYF. CDR3 bases: TGTGCCAGCAGCTTAGATTTAAGGGACACAGATACGCAGTATTTT.